The 17 T cell receptor beta chains in this list originate from one sample, sequenced in a study of cytomegalovirus exposure and HLA in healthy donors. The PCR contained 60 Vbeta and 13 Jbeta primers. Here immunoSEQ multiplex PCR was the method, and the copy in TCRdb shows in-frame clones only, minus some. The listing records more than 100,000 clones. The sample taken for sequencing was PBMCs. All receptors come from a man aged 40-49 years in good health and CMV-seronegative.

The genes are TRBV6-5 and TRBJ1-5; TRBD1 agrees at 7 bases. This CDR3 comprises 15 residues. The trim removed 6 bases at V and 6 bases at J, leaving 11 bases unmatched. The germline V gene encodes CDR1 MNHEY and CDR2 SVGAGI. The CDR3: CASRRTGTGVQPQHF. In nucleotides, the CDR3 is TGTGCCAGCAGGCGTACAGGAACAGGGGTTCAGCCCCAGCATTTT.

The V and J genes are TRBV7-6 and TRBJ1-5, with no clear D. Germline V gene data show CDR1 as SGHVS and CDR2 as FNYEAQ. The CDR3 runs 15 residues. V was pared by 5 bases and J by 6 bases, with 17 bases between. CDR3 coding DNA: TGTGCCAGCAGCCCGTTTCGGGTGGTCGGTCAGCCCCAGCATTTT. Its translation: CASSPFRVVGQPQHF.

The chain joins TRBV27 to TRBJ2-7, with 7 bases that match TRBD1. Trimming took 4 bases from V and 2 from J; bases not matched to a gene: 2. The CDR3 is made up of 13 amino acids. Germline lookup yields CDR1 MNHEY and CDR2 SMNVEV (reference sequence). The CDR3: CASSSTGTYEQYF. CDR3 nucleotides: TGTGCCAGCAGTTCGACAGGGACCTACGAGCAGTACTTC.

The chain uses TRBV6-5 and TRBJ1-3, with 9 bases fitting TRBD1. Trimming removed 5 bases from V and 0 bases from J; junction bases left unmatched: 2. The CDR3 loop spans 15 amino acids. Germline CDR1 reads MNHEY; CDR2 reads SVGAGI. The CDR3 nucleotides read TGTGCCAGCAGTCGACAGGGGGACTCTGGAAACACCATATATTTT. Its protein product is CASSRQGDSGNTIYF.

CDR3 DNA sequence: TGTGCCAGCAGTTTATACGGGAGGGTCAATGAGCAGTTCTTC. Amino acids: CASSLYGRVNEQFF. This chain connects TRBV28 to TRBJ2-1; 8 nucleotides match TRBD2. CDR3 size: 14 residues. The ends lost 1 base at V and 6 bases at J; junction bases unmatched: 2. The germline V gene has CDR1 MDHEN and CDR2 SYDVKM.

This chain connects TRBV30 to TRBJ1-2; maybe TRBD1 (6 bases). CDR1 and CDR2 from the germline V gene are GTSNPN and SVGIG (reference sequence). V was shortened by 4 bases and J by 7 bases, with 19 bases between the two germline ends. This CDR3 is 14 amino acids long. CDR3 coding DNA: TGTGCCTGGACTGGACAGCGGGGTTACGTTGGCTACACCTTC. Amino acids: CAWTGQRGYVGYTF.

The rearrangement joins TRBV7-9 to TRBJ2-2, with D possibly matching TRBD2 (6 bases). CDR1 is SEHNR and CDR2 is FQNEAQ in the germline V gene (reference sequence). The CDR3 is 14 amino acids. Trimming removed 4 bases from V and 3 bases from J, with 9 bases in between. The CDR3 DNA reads as TGTGCCAGCAGCTCATTAGCGGACACCGGGGAGCTGTTTTTT. Translated, it gives CASSSLADTGELFF. Combining the CDR3 with reference TRBV7-9 and TRBJ2-2 gives the whole variable domain DTGVSQNPRHKITKRGQNVTFRCDPISEHNRLYWYRQTLGQGPEFLTYFQNEAQLEKSRLLSDRFSAERPKGSFSTLEIQRTEQGDSAMYLCASSSLADTGELFFGEGSRLTVL.

V usage is TRBV10-1 and J usage is TRBJ2-7; possible D gene TRBD1, 5 bases. Looked up from germline, CDR1 is WNHNN and CDR2 is SYGVQD (reference sequence). CDR3 length: 14 residues. V was cut by 3 bases and J by 7 bases, with 16 bases left in between. The CDR3 coding sequence is TGCGCCAGCAGTGATGCCAGGGCCCCGAGGGAGCAGTACTTC. This translates into CASSDARAPREQYF.

The V and J genes are TRBV5-1 and TRBJ2-3; no definite D call. Germline V gives CDR1 SGHRS, CDR2 YFSETQ. V lost 3 bases and J 0 bases, leaving 8 bases between the germline ends. The CDR3 covers 14 residues. CDR3 in DNA: TGCGCCAGCAGCTCTTCTACTAGCACAGATACGCAGTATTTT. Residues: CASSSSTSTDTQYF.

V is TRBV11-3 and J is TRBJ2-6; D gene ambiguous. The CDR3 loop spans 14 amino acids. Germline V gives CDR1 SGHNT, CDR2 YENEEA. Trimming removed 5 bases at V and 0 bases at J, with 5 bases between. The CDR3 sequence: CASSPRSGANVLTF. Here the CDR3 DNA reads TGTGCCAGCAGCCCCCGCTCTGGGGCCAACGTCCTGACTTTC.

The V call is TRBV6-4, the J call TRBJ2-3, with D maybe TRBD1 (6 bases). There are 16 residues in the CDR3. V was shortened by 1 base and J by 2 bases, with 13 bases between the two germline ends. Germline loops: CDR1 MRHNA, CDR2 SNTAGT. The CDR3 DNA reads as TGTGCCAGCAGTGACTGGCGGACAGCGTCCACAGATACGCAGTATTTT. Protein product: CASSDWRTASTDTQYF.

This sequence joins TRBV2 and TRBJ2-5; D is perhaps TRBD2 (5 bases). From germline, CDR1 is SNHLY and CDR2 FYNNEI. V lost 3 bases and J 3 bases, leaving 8 bases between the germline ends. The CDR3 totals 13 residues. The CDR3 protein is CASSDSREETQYF. In DNA, the CDR3 is TGTGCCAGCAGTGACTCGCGGGAAGAGACCCAGTACTTC.

The gene calls are TRBV4-2 and TRBJ2-1; 11 bases map to TRBD2. CDR3 length: 18 amino acids. J gave up 1 base and V 1 base, and 6 bases lay outside the gene matches. Germline values: CDR1 LGHNA, CDR2 YNFKEQ. CDR3 region: CASSQVSASGGSYNEQFF. CDR3 bases: TGTGCCAGCAGCCAAGTCTCGGCTAGCGGGGGGTCCTACAATGAGCAGTTCTTC.

The CDR3 DNA is TGTGCCTGGAGTGTACTAAGGAACACTGAAGCTTTCTTT. Translating gives CAWSVLRNTEAFF. This chain connects TRBV30 to TRBJ1-1; D uncertain. V dropped 0 bases and J dropped 1 base, with 6 bases sitting between them. The CDR3 covers 13 residues. Looked up from germline, CDR1 is GTSNPN and CDR2 is SVGIG (reference sequence).

The rearrangement joins TRBV27 to TRBJ1-2; 8 bases agree with TRBD1. Germline values: CDR1 MNHEY, CDR2 SMNVEV (reference sequence). J lost 9 bases, V lost 5 bases, and 11 bases had no gene match. This CDR3 has 14 amino acids. The CDR3, as DNA: TGTGCCAGCAGTAGCGACCGGACAGGGAACAGCTACACCTTC. This sequence encodes CASSSDRTGNSYTF.

The J gene is TRBJ2-1, the V gene TRBV30, with 9 positions matching TRBD2. CDR3 length: 14 residues. The germline V gene has CDR1 GTSNPN and CDR2 SVGIG (reference sequence). Trimming took 7 bases from V and 4 from J; bases not matched to a gene: 8. The CDR3 region is CAFSGLAGYNEQFF. The CDR3 DNA follows: TGTGCCTTCAGCGGGCTAGCGGGATACAATGAGCAGTTCTTC. Supplemented by reference TRBV30 and TRBJ2-1, the full variable domain reads SQTIHQWPATLVQPVGSPLSLECTVEGTSNPNLYWYRQAAGRGLQLLFYSVGIGQISSEVPQNLSASRPQDRQFILSSKKLLLSDSGFYLCAFSGLAGYNEQFFGPGTRLTVL.

The V gene is TRBV4-3, the J gene TRBJ2-3, with 7 positions matching TRBD1. The germline gives CDR1 LGHNA, CDR2 YSLEER. Trimming cost V 2 bases and J 1 base; bases outside gene matches: 3. This CDR3 is 15 amino acids long. The CDR3 nucleotides read TGCGCCAGCAGCCAAAGAACAGGGGGCACAGATACGCAGTATTTT. This gives the protein CASSQRTGGTDTQYF.